One TCR beta chain is described in this entry. RNA transcripts served as template for amplifying TCR beta CDR3 sequences. HTBI primers primed a first-round RT-PCR, and a second-round multiplex PCR followed. TCRdb fed the multiplex PCR reads into MiXCR, producing one record per CDR3 protein. The sample has some 750,000 distinct CDR3 sequences, roughly 40% seen once. The sample is drawn from a study of Graves' ophthalmopathy and Graves' hyperthyroidism. Moderate-to-severe activity, CAS at least 3, NOSPECS at least 4 and duration under 3 months characterized donors with ophthalmopathy. Per the germline V gene, CDR1 is SGHDT and CDR2 is YYEEEE. This CDR3 has 14 amino acids. The V gene lost 1 base and the J gene lost 3 bases, with 10 bases spanning the gap.

This chain connects TRBV5-6 to TRBJ2-5, with no clear D. The material sequenced was peripheral blood. The TCR sequence derives from an adult man with Graves' ophthalmopathy. The CDR3 coding sequence is TGTGCCAGCAGCTTGATACCTAACGAAGAGACCCAGTACTTC. Translating gives CASSLIPNEETQYF.